The 20 T cell receptor beta chains below all came from one sample that was sequenced in a study of blood T cell repertoires in COVID-19. The method was immunoSEQ multiplex PCR; TCRdb's version includes in-frame clones alone and lacks a portion of them. Of about 110,000 clones listed, roughly 80% were seen once; the top ten hold 13% to 15%. Sequencing was carried out using peripheral blood. All receptors derive from an older woman with acute or convalescent COVID-19.

The table lists this clone with a count of one. The V call is TRBV6-2 or TRBV6-3, the J call TRBJ2-1; a weak D match, TRBD1 (6 bases). V was shortened by 6 bases and J by 0 bases, with 15 bases between the two germline ends. Germline CDR1 MNHEY, CDR2 SVGEGT. CDR3 length: 16 residues. As DNA, the CDR3 is TGTGCCAGCAGCGGACTTGGACAGAGCTCCTACAATGAGCAGTTCTTC. Its translation is CASSGLGQSSYNEQFF.

The gene calls are TRBV12-5 and TRBJ2-1; D perhaps matches TRBD2 (6 bases). Trimming removed 1 base from V and 9 bases from J, with 10 bases in between. Germline V gene data show CDR1 as LGHNT and CDR2 as FRNRAP. The CDR3 has 13 amino acids. The CDR3 reads CASGLGRGAEQFF. The CDR3 DNA reads TGTGCTAGTGGTTTGGGACGCGGGGCTGAGCAGTTCTTC.

The chain carries TRBV28 and TRBJ2-5; 7 bases align to TRBD1. The CDR3 extends over 13 amino acids. The germline gives CDR1 MDHEN, CDR2 SYDVKM. V lost 4 bases and J lost 4; bases outside the gene matches: 3. The CDR3 reads CASSYNRGETQYF. The CDR3 DNA reads as TGTGCCAGCAGTTACAACAGGGGAGAGACCCAGTACTTC.

The chain links TRBV5-4 to TRBJ1-1; weak D call: TRBD1 (5 bases). V was clipped by 2 bases and J by 5 bases, with 10 bases between them. The CDR3 runs 13 residues. Germline CDR1 is SGHNT and CDR2 is YYREEE (reference sequence). This CDR3 is CASSFTGSTEAFF. In DNA form, the CDR3 reads TGTGCCAGCAGCTTTACAGGAAGTACTGAAGCTTTCTTT.

The V gene is TRBV28, the J gene TRBJ1-4; possibly TRBD1 for D (6 bases). The V gene's germline CDR1 is MDHEN and CDR2 SYDVKM. The CDR3 runs 13 residues. V was trimmed by 2 bases and J by 7 bases, leaving 8 bases between them. The CDR3: CASSLGGVEKLFF. In DNA, the CDR3 is TGTGCCAGCAGTTTAGGGGGCGTTGAAAAACTGTTTTTT. Together with reference TRBV28 and TRBJ1-4, the CDR3 gives the full variable domain: DVKVTQSSRYLVKRTGEKVFLECVQDMDHENMFWYRQDPGLGLRLIYFSYDVKMKEKGDIPEGYSVSREKKERFSLILESASTNQTSMYLCASSLGGVEKLFFGSGTQLSVL.

This chain joins TRBV2 and TRBJ2-7, with a possible D match to TRBD2 (6 bases). The CDR3 totals 15 residues. The V end lost 5 bases, the J end lost 3 bases, and 17 bases lay between the germline ends. Per the germline V gene, CDR1 is SNHLY and CDR2 is FYNNEI. CDR3 nucleotide sequence: TGTGCCAGCAGTCCGGGGGACGTTCGTCTCTACGAGCAGTACTTC. Protein sequence: CASSPGDVRLYEQYF.

The sample holds one count of this clone. The chain has TRBV5-1 and TRBJ2-1, with TRBD2 matching 8 bases. After removal of 4 bases from V and 3 bases from J, the junction contained 6 bases not matched to a gene. CDR1 is SGHRS, CDR2 YFSETQ, per germline. This CDR3 has 15 amino acids. The CDR3 reads CASSPGGANYNEQFF. Here the CDR3 DNA reads TGCGCCAGCAGCCCCGGGGGGGCAAACTACAATGAGCAGTTCTTC.

This sequence joins TRBV27 and TRBJ1-1; the match to TRBD1 covers 9 bases. In germline, CDR1 is MNHEY, CDR2 SMNVEV (reference sequence). This CDR3 is built from 15 residues. V shed 6 bases, J shed 1 base, and the junction held 6 bases outside the gene matches. CDR3 region: CASSYGQGPNTEAFF. The DNA of the CDR3 is TGTGCCAGCAGCTATGGACAGGGGCCGAACACTGAAGCTTTCTTT.

The chain uses TRBV28 and TRBJ1-5; TRBD1 matches 7 bases. Per the germline V gene, CDR1 is MDHEN and CDR2 is SYDVKM. The CDR3 extends over 16 amino acids. V lost 1 base and J lost 1; bases outside the gene matches: 4. CDR3 DNA: TGTGCCAGCAGTTTATCGACAGGGATGAGCAATCAGCCCCAGCATTTT. It translates to CASSLSTGMSNQPQHF.

This rearrangement joins TRBV5-1 to TRBJ2-2; weak D call: TRBD1 (5 bases). Germline loops: CDR1 SGHRS, CDR2 YFSETQ. V was clipped by 0 bases and J by 5 bases, with 8 bases between them. The CDR3 length is 14 residues. CDR3 nucleotide sequence: TGCGCCAGCAGCTTGGGACAGACAACCGGGGAGCTGTTTTTT. Protein: CASSLGQTTGELFF.

This chain connects TRBV7-2 to TRBJ1-4, with 7 positions matching TRBD1. The junction had 4 bases not matched to a gene; V was cut back by 1 base and J by 5 bases. The CDR3 runs 15 residues. CDR1 is SGHTA and CDR2 is FQGNSA in the germline V gene. In nucleotides, the CDR3 is TGTGCCAGCAGCTTAGAGACAGGGACGAATGAAAAACTGTTTTTT. It specifies CASSLETGTNEKLFF.

The CDR3 reads CASSLQLAGGPDTQYF. The CDR3, as DNA: TGCGCCAGCAGCTTGCAACTAGCGGGGGGGCCTGATACGCAGTATTTT. This chain joins TRBV5-1 and TRBJ2-3, with TRBD2 matching 13 bases. V shed 1 base and J 6 bases; nucleotides not matched to a gene: 5. Germline lookup yields CDR1 SGHRS and CDR2 YFSETQ. This CDR3 is 16 amino acids long. The variable domain in full, with the rest retrieved from reference TRBV5-1 and TRBJ2-3, is KAGVTQTPRYLIKTRGQQVTLSCSPISGHRSVSWYQQTPGQGLQFLFEYFSETQRNKGNFPGRFSGRQFSNSRSEMNVSTLELGDSALYLCASSLQLAGGPDTQYFGPGTRLTVL.

The rearrangement uses TRBV6-5 and TRBJ2-7, with 8 bases lining up with TRBD1. The V gene end was trimmed by 10 bases and the J gene end by 4 bases; junction bases not matched to a gene: 15. This CDR3 region has 15 residues. The V gene's germline CDR1 is MNHEY and CDR2 SVGAGI. For the CDR3, the DNA is TGTGCCACCATTCCAAACAGGGGGAGGACTTACGAGCAGTACTTC. Its translation is CATIPNRGRTYEQYF.

CDR3 in DNA: TGTGCCAGCAGCTTAGATAGAGGGGGTAACGGCTACACCTTC. It yields the protein CASSLDRGGNGYTF. This chain joins TRBV7-9 and TRBJ1-2; possibly TRBD1 for D (6 bases). The CDR3 covers 14 residues. V gave up 1 base and J gave up 8 bases, with 14 bases separating them. Germline loops: CDR1 SEHNR, CDR2 FQNEAQ (reference sequence).

This chain links TRBV14 with TRBJ1-1; D may be TRBD1 (6 bases). The CDR3 loop spans 15 amino acids. Deletions cut 2 bases from V and 3 bases from J, with 13 bases between. CDR1 is SGHDN, CDR2 FVKESK, per germline. The CDR3 spells CASSQYHGGHTEAFF. The CDR3 region has the DNA TGTGCCAGCAGCCAATATCACGGGGGGCACACTGAAGCTTTCTTT. Using reference TRBV14 and TRBJ1-1 for the parts outside the CDR3, the full variable domain is EAGVTQFPSHSVIEKGQTVTLRCDPISGHDNLYWYRRVMGKEIKFLLHFVKESKQDESGMPNNRFLAERTGGTYSTLKVQPAELEDSGVYFCASSQYHGGHTEAFFGQGTRLTVV.

This clone was picked up many times. The rearrangement uses TRBV6-5 and TRBJ1-1, with TRBD1 matching over 9 bases. The CDR3 is 14 amino acids. Germline V gene sequence: CDR1 MNHEY, CDR2 SVGAGI. The V segment lost 6 bases and the J segment 3 bases; nucleotides outside the gene matches: 5. The CDR3 here is CASRTGQGDTEAFF. In DNA, the CDR3 is TGTGCCAGCAGGACGGGACAGGGAGACACTGAAGCTTTCTTT.

The gene calls are TRBV5-1 and TRBJ1-4, with 9 bases that match TRBD1. Germline V lookup: CDR1 SGHRS, CDR2 YFSETQ. CDR3 size: 14 residues. J gave up 5 bases and V 4 bases, and 3 bases lay outside the gene matches. The CDR3 sequence: CASSLGQGNEKLFF. The CDR3 region has the DNA TGCGCCAGCAGCCTCGGACAGGGGAATGAAAAACTGTTTTTT.

This chain joins TRBV5-1 and TRBJ2-5; a weak D match, TRBD2 (6 bases). This CDR3 has 14 amino acids. The ends were cut back, 2 bases at V and 2 bases at J, with 10 bases in the middle. Per the germline V gene, CDR1 is SGHRS and CDR2 is YFSETQ. The CDR3 spells CASSLALAQETQYF. DNA for the CDR3: TGCGCCAGCAGCTTAGCACTAGCTCAAGAGACCCAGTACTTC.

The chain uses TRBV5-1 and TRBJ2-3; 10 positions match TRBD1. With V trimmed by 4 bases and J by 4 bases, 0 bases remained unmatched. Germline lookup yields CDR1 SGHRS and CDR2 YFSETQ. The CDR3 is 13 amino acids. The CDR3 DNA reads as TGCGCCAGCAGCGGACAGGGGGCAGATACGCAGTATTTT. Translation gives CASSGQGADTQYF.

The V call is TRBV2, the J call TRBJ1-1; D may be TRBD1 (5 bases). V was shortened by 4 bases and J by 7 bases, with 19 bases between the two germline ends. CDR1 is SNHLY, CDR2 FYNNEI, per germline. This CDR3 is 15 amino acids long. In DNA, the CDR3 is TGTGCCAGCAGTGCTGGCAGGGCGAGCACAAGTGAAGCTTTCTTT. Its protein is CASSAGRASTSEAFF.